This paragraph reports one T cell receptor (beta chain). The antigen remains unidentified. The V and J ends lost 5 bases and 9 bases, in that order; junction bases with no gene match: 8. The germline gives CDR1 MNHEY, CDR2 SMNVEV (reference sequence). The CDR3 spans 16 residues. The data derive from a study of OX40 agonist ivuxolimab in advanced cancers. Across the whole study: Partial responses were recorded for three patients, including one with hepatocellular carcinoma and two with cutaneous melanoma. Regarding the study as a whole: Average numbers of expanded clones were greater in CD8+ T cells than in CD4+.

Data came from immunoSEQ multiplex PCR; TCRdb stores just in-frame clones and leaves some out. The top ten clones hold roughly 2.4% of a sample with roughly 76,000 clones, about 87% of them seen once. Sequencing was performed on CD4+ or CD8+ T cells sorted from blood, taken in a trial of the OX40 agonist ivuxolimab. The chain employs TRBV27 and TRBJ1-6, with 12 bases matching TRBD1. The receptor's source is an adult with an advanced solid tumor such as melanoma, head and neck, liver or kidney cancer. DNA for the CDR3: TGTGCCAGCAGTCCCGCCGGGACAGGGGGCTCTTCACCCCTCCACTTT. Amino acid sequence: CASSPAGTGGSSPLHF.